This record concerns one T cell receptor (beta chain) sequence. The antigen is not known. TCRdb used MiXCR to reprocess the reads, holding one entry per CDR3 protein. The sample yields around 740,000 distinct CDR3 sequences, less than 40% seen once. This entry comes from a study of T cell repertoires in cytomegalovirus infection. Study information: Public TCR beta signatures marked donors with CMV infection and the matching HLA.

CDR3 size: 14 residues. V lost 2 bases and J lost 3, with 10 bases in between. CDR1 is LNHNV and CDR2 is YYDKDF in the germline V gene (reference sequence). The study, taken as a whole, reports: HLA-C-restricted CMV clonotypes gave the most frequent clonotype in two of eight donors.

The sequence was obtained from a human donor in good health (CMV status not recorded). Some clones in this sample may be carry-over from other donors' samples. The sequenced sample was PBMCs. The rearrangement links TRBV15 to TRBJ1-2; D gene ambiguous. The CDR3 coding sequence is TGTGCCACCAGCAGACCCGGCGGGTACTATGGCTACACCTTC. This sequence encodes CATSRPGGYYGYTF.